This TCR beta chain derives from a study of T cell clones after liver transplantation. As for the study in general: Post-transplant blood was tracked for graft-donor-reactive T cell clones identified in a pre-transplant mixed lymphocyte reaction. Pre-transplant mixed lymphocyte reactions yielded third-party-reactive TCRbeta sequences as comparators for graft-donor-reactive sequences.

The length of the CDR3 is 15 residues. Germline V gene data show CDR1 as MGHRA and CDR2 as YSYEKL. With V trimmed by 6 bases and J by 7 bases, 9 bases remained unmatched. A note on this clone: Its antigen is undetermined.

General study points: Conclusions were preliminary, with small, heterogeneous patient groups. Post-transplant, graft-donor-reactive CD4 TCRbeta sequences in blood dropped significantly in most of the 8 subjects.

Generated by immunoSEQ multiplex PCR, the TCRdb table keeps only in-frame clones and is missing some. The data show around 120,000 clones, about nine tenths seen once. The chain carries TRBV4-1 and TRBJ1-5, with 10 bases identical to TRBD1. The sequence came from a human patient who received a liver transplant. Some T cells may have come from the graft donor. The sequencing here drew on CD4+ T cells from blood, taken 12 months after liver transplant. For the CDR3, the DNA is TGCGCCAGCAGAGACCCGGGACAGGGGACGCAGCCCCAGCATTTT. This encodes CASRDPGQGTQPQHF.